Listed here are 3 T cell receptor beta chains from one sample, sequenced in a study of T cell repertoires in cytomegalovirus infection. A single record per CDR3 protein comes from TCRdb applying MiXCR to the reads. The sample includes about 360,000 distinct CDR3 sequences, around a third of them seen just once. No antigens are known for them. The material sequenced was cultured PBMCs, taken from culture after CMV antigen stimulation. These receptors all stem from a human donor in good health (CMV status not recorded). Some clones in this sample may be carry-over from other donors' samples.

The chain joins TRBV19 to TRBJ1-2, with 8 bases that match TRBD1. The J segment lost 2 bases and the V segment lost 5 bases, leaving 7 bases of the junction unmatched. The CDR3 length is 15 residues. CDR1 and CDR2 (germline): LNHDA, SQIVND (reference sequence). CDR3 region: CASSDPGTGNYGYTF. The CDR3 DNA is TGTGCCAGTAGTGACCCCGGGACAGGAAACTATGGCTACACCTTC.

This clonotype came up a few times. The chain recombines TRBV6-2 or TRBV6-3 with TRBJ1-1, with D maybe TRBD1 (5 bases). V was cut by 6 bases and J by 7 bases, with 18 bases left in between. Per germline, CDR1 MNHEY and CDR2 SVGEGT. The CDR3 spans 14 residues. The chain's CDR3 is CASSHTQGDNEAFF. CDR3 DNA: TGTGCCAGCAGCCATACGCAGGGTGATAATGAAGCTTTCTTT.

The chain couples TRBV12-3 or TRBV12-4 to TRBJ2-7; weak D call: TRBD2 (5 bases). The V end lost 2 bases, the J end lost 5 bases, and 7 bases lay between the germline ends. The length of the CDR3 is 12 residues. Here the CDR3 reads CASSLIGDEQYF. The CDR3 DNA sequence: TGTGCCAGCAGTTTAATCGGGGACGAGCAGTACTTC.